This TCR beta chain is from a study of cytomegalovirus exposure and HLA in healthy donors. This CDR3 is 13 amino acids long. V was clipped by 6 bases and J by 0 bases, with 8 bases between them. Germline values: CDR1 MNHNY, CDR2 SVGAGI (reference sequence). Points on this clone: Its target is not known.

Findings and caveats of the study: In the analysis, some V segments, TRBV6-2 and TRBV6-3 included, were excluded as indistinguishable. Common viral pathogens seemed to be connected with several of the most significant clusters, according to a later analysis. A later examination showed that TCR association rates differed by HLA locus, with DRB1 most and HLA-C fewest.

In the PCR, 60 Vbeta and 13 Jbeta primers were used. The protocol was immunoSEQ multiplex PCR, while the TCRdb copy is restricted to in-frame clones and leaves out a portion. Of about 140,000 clones in the sample, 70% to 80% were seen once. The chain recombines TRBV6-6 with TRBJ1-1; D gene unclear. The receptor was isolated from a man in his forties in good health and CMV-seropositive. Input material: PBMCs. CDR3 nucleotide sequence: TGTGCCAGCAGATTCCCCTTGAACACTGAAGCTTTCTTT. Translation gives CASRFPLNTEAFF.